This is a list of T cell receptor beta chains from one sample in a study of Graves' ophthalmopathy and Graves' hyperthyroidism. TCRdb re-called the multiplex PCR reads with MiXCR, one entry per CDR3 protein. The sample yields 560,000 or so distinct CDR3 sequences, roughly 40% seen once. Sequencing was performed on peripheral blood or thyroid tissue (not recorded which). All receptors derive from an adult man with Graves' hyperthyroidism. Both conserved end residues are part of each CDR3. The D gene is left open where the match is weak. Size is stated for part of the rows, as once, few or many counts, or as a class when the clone is expanded.

clone_size	v_call	j_call	d_call	cdr3_aa	cdr3_nt
many	TRBV6-1	TRBJ1-5	NA	CASWRQGNQPQHF	TGTGCCAGCTGGCGACAAGGCAATCAGCCCCAGCATTTT
NA	TRBV12-3/TRBV12-4	TRBJ2-5	TRBD1	CASVEAGGEETQYF	TGTGCCAGCGTTGAGGCAGGGGGCGAGGAGACCCAGTACTTC
many	TRBV29-1	TRBJ1-3	NA	CSVAASRDTIYF	TGCAGCGTTGCGGCGTCCCGTGACACCATATATTTT
few	TRBV6-2/TRBV6-3	TRBJ1-6	NA	CASSYLLGTDLYSYNSPLHF	TGTGCCAGCAGTTACTTGTTGGGGACGGACCTCTACTCCTATAATTCACCCCTCCACTTT
NA	TRBV19	TRBJ2-1	NA	CASSIAGITYNEQFF	TGTGCCAGTAGTATAGCGGGGATAACCTACAATGAGCAGTTCTTC
NA	TRBV5-1	TRBJ1-1	TRBD1	CASSLAGQGKVEAFF	TGCGCCAGCAGCTTGGCGGGACAGGGGAAGGTGGAAGCTTTCTTT
many	TRBV2	TRBJ1-1	NA	CASSGTEAFF	TGTGCCAGCAGTGGCACTGAAGCTTTCTTT
NA	TRBV7-9	TRBJ2-7	NA	CASSLTGSGGDYEQYF	TGTGCCAGCAGCTTAACCGGGAGCGGCGGGGACTACGAGCAGTACTTC
NA	TRBV7-2	TRBJ1-2	NA	CASSLAEEGGGDYGYTF	TGTGCCAGCAGCTTAGCGGAGGAGGGGGGAGGGGACTATGGCTACACCTTC
many	TRBV5-8	TRBJ1-6	TRBD1	CASSLETGYNSPLHF	TGTGCCAGCAGCTTGGAGACAGGGTACAATTCACCCCTCCACTTT
NA	TRBV2	TRBJ2-2	NA	CASDKRTGELFF	TGTGCCAGCGATAAACGGACAGGGGAGCTGTTTTTT
many	TRBV2	TRBJ2-5	TRBD2	CASSDGRELGAQYF	TGTGCCAGCAGTGATGGGCGGGAGCTGGGAGCCCAGTACTTC
many	TRBV15	TRBJ1-2	NA	CATSRDRGQGWGYTF	TGTGCCACCAGCAGAGATCGGGGGCAGGGATGGGGCTACACCTTC
NA	TRBV11-3	TRBJ2-7	NA	CASRPGQTPYEQYF	TGTGCCAGCAGGCCCGGTCAGACCCCCTACGAGCAGTACTTC
many	TRBV20-1	TRBJ1-6	NA	CSAPGSSYNSPLHF	TGCAGTGCACCCGGAAGCTCCTATAATTCACCCCTCCACTTT
many	TRBV7-2	TRBJ2-7	NA	CASSPPGYEQYF	TGTGCCAGCAGCCCACCGGGGTACGAGCAGTACTTC
few	TRBV30	TRBJ1-1	NA	CAWSELWIEAFF	TGTGCCTGGAGTGAATTGTGGATTGAAGCTTTCTTT
NA	TRBV25-1	TRBJ2-7	TRBD2	CASSLVLAGGGYEQYF	TGTGCCAGCAGTTTAGTACTAGCGGGAGGGGGGTACGAGCAGTACTTC
NA	TRBV11-2	TRBJ1-1	NA	CASSLPVGDTEAFF	TGTGCCAGCAGCTTACCCGTTGGGGACACTGAAGCTTTCTTT
many	TRBV12-3/TRBV12-4	TRBJ1-1	NA	CASSPLEGTEAFF	TGTGCCAGCAGCCCGCTGGAAGGGACTGAAGCTTTCTTT
few	TRBV6-5	TRBJ2-7	TRBD1	CASSYSPTGVAYEQYF	TGTGCCAGCAGTTACTCTCCTACAGGGGTAGCCTACGAGCAGTACTTC
many	TRBV20-1	TRBJ1-1	NA	CSAHRGATEAFF	TGCAGTGCACATAGAGGGGCCACTGAAGCTTTCTTT
once	TRBV29-1	TRBJ2-5	TRBD1	CSVEDAGTGGAETQYF	TGCAGCGTTGAAGACGCCGGGACAGGGGGCGCGGAGACCCAGTACTTC
many	TRBV7-9	TRBJ2-7	TRBD2	CASSLEWRLAGNEQYF	TGTGCCAGCAGCTTAGAGTGGAGACTAGCGGGAAACGAGCAGTACTTC
many	TRBV7-6	TRBJ1-5	NA	CASSLAIGGREQPQHF	TGTGCCAGCAGCTTAGCTATAGGGGGGAGAGAACAGCCCCAGCATTTT
once	TRBV5-4	TRBJ2-2	NA	CASSFGHYGELFF	TGTGCCAGCAGCTTTGGTCACTACGGCGAGCTGTTTTTT
NA	TRBV7-3	TRBJ1-1	NA	CASSPGLAFYNEQFF	TGTGCCAGCAGCCCAGGACTAGCGTTCTACAATGAGCAGTTCTTT